This TCR beta chain originates from a study of CD8+CD57+ T cells in acquired aplastic anemia. Study in general: Each DNA sample taken from sorted CD4+ and CD8+ cells came to 3 to 4 ug on average.

Germline V gene data show CDR1 as SEHNR and CDR2 as FQNEAQ (reference sequence). This CDR3 spans 11 amino acids. V gave up 6 bases and J gave up 10 bases, with 7 bases separating them. The template used for profiling TCR beta VDJ and CDR3 was genomic DNA. Each CDR3 protein gets one entry after TCRdb re-called the reads with MiXCR. The table includes about 130,000 distinct CDR3 sequences, 48% detected once. Sample: sorted CD4+, CD8+, or CD8+CD57+ T cells (not recorded which) from PBMCs. This sequence joins TRBV7-9 and TRBJ1-6; the D gene is possibly TRBD1 (5 bases). The TCR sequence derives from a human donor in good health, serving as a control. The CDR3, as DNA: TGTGCCAGCAGGGGGGAATCACCCCTCCACTTT. It specifies CASRGESPLHF.